This passage covers 23 T cell receptor beta chains from one sample sequenced in a study of CD4+ T cells in melanoma. Libraries were prepared by immunoSEQ multiplex PCR; TCRdb keeps only in-frame clonotypes and omits some of them. The sample holds roughly 60,000 clones, nearly 70% seen once. The sample consisted of tumor tissue. These receptors were collected from a human donor with melanoma.

This chain uses TRBV4-3 with TRBJ2-7, with TRBD2 matching over 9 bases. With V trimmed by 1 base and J by 5 bases, 9 bases remained unmatched. This CDR3 has 16 residues. From germline, CDR1 is LGHNA and CDR2 YSLEER. CDR3 in amino acids: CASSQAWAGGIDEQYF. In nucleotides, the CDR3 is TGCGCCAGCAGCCAAGCGTGGGCGGGGGGGATCGACGAGCAGTACTTC.

This clone was seen at least ten times. The chain links TRBV19 to TRBJ2-7; D gene unclear. CDR1 and CDR2 from the germline V gene are LNHDA and SQIVND (reference sequence). This CDR3 has 12 residues. With 3 bases removed from V and 7 bases from J, the gap between germline ends came to 10 bases. The CDR3 DNA follows: TGTGCCAGTAGTATGCCCCCCGGTGAGCAGTACTTC. Protein product: CASSMPPGEQYF.

The count of this clone is one. The chain joins TRBV9 to TRBJ1-6; tentative D call: TRBD1 (6 bases). Trimming took 3 bases from V and 1 from J, leaving 14 bases between them. This CDR3 spans 17 amino acids. Germline CDR1 is SGDLS and CDR2 is YYNGEE. The CDR3 region is CASSATAQGSYNSPLHF. The CDR3 nucleotides are TGTGCCAGCAGCGCCACAGCTCAGGGGTCCTATAATTCACCCCTCCACTTT.

This clone was seen only a few times. V is TRBV9 and J is TRBJ2-1; maybe TRBD2 (5 bases). V was shortened by 4 bases and J by 0 bases, with 14 bases between the two germline ends. There are 16 residues in the CDR3. The V gene's germline CDR1 is SGDLS and CDR2 YYNGEE. The CDR3 nucleotides read TGTGCCAGCAGCTCCCGGGGAATAAGCTCCTACAATGAGCAGTTCTTC. Protein sequence: CASSSRGISSYNEQFF.

A word on this clone: Given a much more abundant clone one base away, this may be a read error. The chain employs TRBV5-1 and TRBJ2-7, with D perhaps being TRBD1 or TRBD2 (5 bases each). Germline CDR1 and CDR2: SGHRS and YFSETQ. V lost 4 bases to trimming and J lost 2 bases, with 13 bases between them. The CDR3 spans 14 residues. The CDR3 loop reads CASSPGTATYEQYF. The CDR3 bases are TGCGCCAGCAGCCCCGGGACGGCCACCTACGAGCAGTACTTC.

This clone was found a few times. The chain employs TRBV27 and TRBJ1-5; the match to TRBD1 covers 8 bases. Germline V gene sequence: CDR1 MNHEY, CDR2 SMNVEV (reference sequence). V trimming: 2 bases; J trimming: 6 bases; junction bases outside the gene matches: 6. The CDR3 covers 15 residues. The CDR3 here is CASSLGRTGTQPQHF. Written as DNA, the CDR3 is TGTGCCAGCAGTTTAGGACGGACAGGGACTCAGCCCCAGCATTTT.

This clone was observed a handful of times. The rearrangement links TRBV9 to TRBJ2-1; 10 nucleotides align to TRBD2. This CDR3 region has 17 residues. Trimming took 7 bases from V and 2 from J; bases not matched to a gene: 12. Germline V gives CDR1 SGDLS, CDR2 YYNGEE. CDR3 residues: CASSGASGGATYNEQFF. CDR3 sequence (DNA): TGTGCCAGCTCGGGGGCTAGCGGGGGAGCCACCTACAATGAGCAGTTCTTC.

V and J are TRBV10-2 and TRBJ2-5; D remains unclear. Matching the DNA end better, TRBJ2-7 makes the J call doubtful. CDR1 WSHSY and CDR2 SAAADI come from the germline V gene. The CDR3 is 11 amino acids. In DNA, the CDR3 is TGCGCCAGCAAGGTGGATTACGAGCAGTACTTC. Its protein is CASKVDYEQYF.

The DNA for the CDR3 is TGTGCCAGCTGTCTAGGGCGGTCCACAGATACGCAGTATTTT. Translating it yields CASCLGRSTDTQYF. The chain uses TRBV7-9 and TRBJ2-3; unclear D gene. V was trimmed by 8 bases and J by 2 bases, leaving 14 bases between them. Germline V lookup: CDR1 SEHNR, CDR2 FQNEAQ (reference sequence). The CDR3 extends over 14 amino acids.

V gene TRBV6-6 combines with J gene TRBJ2-5; TRBD2 matches at 7 bases. CDR1 is MNHNY and CDR2 is SVGAGI in the germline V gene (reference sequence). This CDR3 spans 15 amino acids. After removal of 8 bases from V and 1 base from J, the junction contained 10 bases not matched to a gene. The chain's CDR3 is CASSAGVSGQETQYF. The CDR3 region has the DNA TGTGCCAGCTCGGCGGGGGTTTCGGGCCAAGAGACCCAGTACTTC.

The chain joins TRBV7-9 to TRBJ2-2; no clear D gene. This CDR3 has 14 amino acids. The V and J ends lost 1 base and 3 bases respectively, with 6 bases between them. Per the germline V gene, CDR1 is SEHNR and CDR2 is FQNEAQ (reference sequence). Here the CDR3 DNA reads TGTGCCAGCAGCTTAGTGGGCGACACCGGGGAGCTGTTTTTT. As protein: CASSLVGDTGELFF.

The V call is TRBV4-2, the J call TRBJ2-3, with 11 bases fitting TRBD1. The length of the CDR3 is 16 residues. Per the germline V gene, CDR1 is LGHNA and CDR2 is YNFKEQ. With 1 base clipped from V and 7 bases from J, the junction kept 7 bases outside the gene matches. The CDR3 here is CASSQVGQGAQNTQYF. CDR3 sequence (DNA): TGTGCCAGCAGCCAAGTAGGACAGGGGGCGCAAAATACGCAGTATTTT.

The V and J genes are TRBV11-3 and TRBJ1-1; a weak D match, TRBD1 (5 bases). CDR3 length: 13 amino acids. The V gene's germline CDR1 is SGHNT and CDR2 YENEEA. The germline V and J ends were trimmed by 3 bases and 4 bases, with 9 bases remaining between them. For the CDR3, the DNA is TGTGCCAGCAGCTTGGAGCAGGGCACTGAAGCTTTCTTT. Its translation: CASSLEQGTEAFF.

The chain employs TRBV7-9 and TRBJ1-1; no clear D. The CDR3 loop spans 16 amino acids. Looked up from germline, CDR1 is SEHNR and CDR2 is FQNEAQ (reference sequence). The germline V and J ends were trimmed by 1 base and 1 base, with 13 bases remaining between them. DNA for the CDR3: TGTGCCAGCAGCTTAGTTGGCGCGGCGTCGAACACTGAAGCTTTCTTT. This sequence encodes CASSLVGAASNTEAFF.

The V gene is TRBV7-9, the J gene TRBJ1-4; D possibly corresponds to TRBD1 (6 bases). CDR3 length: 16 amino acids. The V gene's germline CDR1 is SEHNR and CDR2 FQNEAQ (reference sequence). Trimming cost V 1 base and J 3 bases, with 12 bases left between them. CDR3 nucleotide sequence: TGTGCCAGCAGCTTAGAAGCGAGGACAGCTAATGAAAAACTGTTTTTT. Protein: CASSLEARTANEKLFF. Using reference TRBV7-9 and TRBJ1-4 for the parts outside the CDR3, the full variable domain is DTGVSQNPRHKITKRGQNVTFRCDPISEHNRLYWYRQTLGQGPEFLTYFQNEAQLEKSRLLSDRFSAERPKGSFSTLEIQRTEQGDSAMYLCASSLEARTANEKLFFGSGTQLSVL.

This chain connects TRBV29-1 to TRBJ1-2, with TRBD1 identical over 10 bases. CDR3 length: 15 residues. Trimming removed 7 bases from V and 5 bases from J; junction bases left unmatched: 13. Germline V gene data show CDR1 as SQVTM and CDR2 as ANQGSEA. The CDR3 is CSADRDRGNGYGYTF. The DNA for the CDR3 is TGCAGCGCTGACCGGGACAGGGGCAATGGGTATGGCTACACCTTC. Looking up the rest from reference TRBV29-1 and TRBJ1-2 gives the full variable domain: SAVISQKPSRDICQRGTSLTIQCQVDSQVTMMFWYRQQPGQSLTLIATANQGSEATYESGFVIDKFPISRPNLTFSTLTVSNMSPEDSSIYLCSADRDRGNGYGYTFGSGTRLTVV.

The chain couples TRBV5-1 to TRBJ2-5; D perhaps matches TRBD2 (5 bases). The CDR3 totals 15 residues. V lost 6 bases to trimming and J lost 5 bases, with 20 bases between them. Germline CDR1 reads SGHRS; CDR2 reads YFSETQ. The CDR3 nucleotides are TGCGCCAGCATTCCCACAGTCGGACTCCAGGAGACCCAGTACTTC. It yields the protein CASIPTVGLQETQYF.

This clone was found once. This rearrangement joins TRBV7-9 to TRBJ1-1, with 9 nucleotides matching TRBD1. Germline assignment: CDR1 SEHNR and CDR2 FQNEAQ (reference sequence). V was pared by 5 bases and J by 6 bases, with 10 bases of the junction left unmatched. This CDR3 region has 15 residues. The DNA for the CDR3 is TGTGCCAGCAGCAACAGACAGGGGGTAAGGTCTGAAGCTTTCTTT. This codes for CASSNRQGVRSEAFF.

This rearrangement joins TRBV6-6 to TRBJ1-1; no definite D call. There are 13 residues in the CDR3. Per the germline V gene, CDR1 is MNHNY and CDR2 is SVGAGI (reference sequence). V was shortened by 6 bases and J by 6 bases, with 14 bases between the two germline ends. CDR3 in DNA: TGTGCCAGCAGCGGGAGAGGGAATCCTGAAGCTTTCTTT. Translating gives CASSGRGNPEAFF.

This clone was detected ten times or more. V gene TRBV11-2 combines with J gene TRBJ1-4; D uncertain. V lost 8 bases and J lost 2, with 21 bases in between. CDR3 length equals 17 residues. Germline CDR1 is SGHAT and CDR2 is FQNNGV. The CDR3 region is CASALEGYLTTNEKLFF. The CDR3 DNA sequence: TGTGCCAGCGCTTTGGAGGGCTATCTCACGACTAATGAAAAACTGTTTTTT.

The chain recombines TRBV9 with TRBJ2-7; D unresolved. Trimming removed 4 bases from V and 6 bases from J, with 14 bases in between. CDR3 length: 13 amino acids. Germline assignment: CDR1 SGDLS and CDR2 YYNGEE. The CDR3 DNA reads as TGTGCCAGCAGCCTGGGGAAGGGCTCCGAGCAGTACTTC. It specifies CASSLGKGSEQYF.

This clone was seen a few times. This chain joins TRBV6-6 and TRBJ1-2; D not resolved. The CDR3 contains 13 residues. Trimming stripped 0 bases from V and 2 bases from J, with 4 bases between. Per the germline V gene, CDR1 is MNHNY and CDR2 is SVGAGI (reference sequence). Here the CDR3 DNA reads TGTGCCAGCAGTTACTCAGGAAACTATGGCTACACCTTC. Amino acid sequence: CASSYSGNYGYTF.

This clone came up once. The chain joins TRBV6-6 to TRBJ1-2; 9 positions match TRBD1. The V and J ends lost 6 bases and 0 bases, in that order; junction bases with no gene match: 5. This CDR3 is built from 15 residues. Looked up from germline, CDR1 is MNHNY and CDR2 is SVGAGI (reference sequence). The CDR3 nucleotides are TGTGCCAGCAGCGAACAGGGGGCGACTAACTATGGCTACACCTTC. Protein: CASSEQGATNYGYTF.